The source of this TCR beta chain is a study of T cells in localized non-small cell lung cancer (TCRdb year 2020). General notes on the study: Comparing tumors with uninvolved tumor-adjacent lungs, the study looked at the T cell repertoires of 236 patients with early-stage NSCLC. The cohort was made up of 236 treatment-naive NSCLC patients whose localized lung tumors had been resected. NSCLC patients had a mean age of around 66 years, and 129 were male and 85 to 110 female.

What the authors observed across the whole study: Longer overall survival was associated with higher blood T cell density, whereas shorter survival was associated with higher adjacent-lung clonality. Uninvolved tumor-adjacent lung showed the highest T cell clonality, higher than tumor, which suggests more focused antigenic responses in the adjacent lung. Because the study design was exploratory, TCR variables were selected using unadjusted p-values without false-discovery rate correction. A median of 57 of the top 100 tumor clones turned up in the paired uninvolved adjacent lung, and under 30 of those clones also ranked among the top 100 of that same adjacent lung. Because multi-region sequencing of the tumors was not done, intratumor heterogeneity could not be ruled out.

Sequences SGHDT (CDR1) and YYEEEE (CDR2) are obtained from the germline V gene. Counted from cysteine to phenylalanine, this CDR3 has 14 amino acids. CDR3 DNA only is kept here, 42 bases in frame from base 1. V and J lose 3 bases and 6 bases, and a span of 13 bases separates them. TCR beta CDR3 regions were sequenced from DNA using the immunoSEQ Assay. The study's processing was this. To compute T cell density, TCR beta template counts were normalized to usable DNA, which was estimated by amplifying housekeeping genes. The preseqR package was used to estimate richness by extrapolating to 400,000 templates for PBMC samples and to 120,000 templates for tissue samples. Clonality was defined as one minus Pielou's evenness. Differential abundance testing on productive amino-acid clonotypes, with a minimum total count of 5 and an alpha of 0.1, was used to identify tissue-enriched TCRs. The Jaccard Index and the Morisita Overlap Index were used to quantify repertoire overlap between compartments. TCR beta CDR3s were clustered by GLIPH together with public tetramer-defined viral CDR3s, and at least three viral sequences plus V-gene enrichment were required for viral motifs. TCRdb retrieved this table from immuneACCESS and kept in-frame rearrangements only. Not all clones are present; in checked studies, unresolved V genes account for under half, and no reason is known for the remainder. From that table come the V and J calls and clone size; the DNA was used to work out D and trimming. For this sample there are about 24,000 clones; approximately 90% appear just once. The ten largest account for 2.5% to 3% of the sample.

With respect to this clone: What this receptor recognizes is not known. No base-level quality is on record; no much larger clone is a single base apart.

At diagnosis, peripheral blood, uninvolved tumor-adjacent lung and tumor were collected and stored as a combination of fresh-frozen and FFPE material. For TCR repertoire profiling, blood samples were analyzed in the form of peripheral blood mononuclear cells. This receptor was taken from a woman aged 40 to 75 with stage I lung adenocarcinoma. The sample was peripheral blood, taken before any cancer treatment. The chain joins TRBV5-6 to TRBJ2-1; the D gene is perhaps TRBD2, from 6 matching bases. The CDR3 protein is CASSYSGNFNEQFF. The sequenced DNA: TGTGCCAGCAGCTATAGCGGTAACTTCAATGAGCAGTTCTTC.